Following are 17 T cell receptor beta chains from one sample sequenced in a study of spatial heterogeneity in lung cancer. TCRdb recomputed calls from the 5' RACE reads with MiXCR, one row per CDR3 protein. The table shows about 23,000 distinct CDR3 sequences, with about 4.7% occurring only once. As to time point: sample taken at primary tumor resection. The input for sequencing was PBMCs, taken at surgery. The receptors shown here come from a male donor with early-stage non-small cell lung cancer.

This clonotype rates as medium-sized (0.01 to 0.1%). The chain carries TRBV5-1 and TRBJ2-3, with D unresolved. This CDR3 has 13 residues. Germline V gives CDR1 SGHRS, CDR2 YFSETQ. The V gene lost 5 bases and the J gene lost 1 base, with 8 bases spanning the gap. CDR3 coding DNA: TGCGCCAGCAGACCGACCCGCACAGATACGCAGTATTTT. Encoded protein: CASRPTRTDTQYF. Full variable domain (missing parts from reference TRBV5-1 and TRBJ2-3): KAGVTQTPRYLIKTRGQQVTLSCSPISGHRSVSWYQQTPGQGLQFLFEYFSETQRNKGNFPGRFSGRQFSNSRSEMNVSTLELGDSALYLCASRPTRTDTQYFGPGTRLTVL.

This clonotype was seen at least ten times. This chain connects TRBV20-1 to TRBJ1-4; D gene uncertain. Trimming stripped 1 base from V and 5 bases from J, with 2 bases between. Germline values: CDR1 DFQATT, CDR2 SNEGSKA (reference sequence). The CDR3 extends over 11 amino acids. In DNA form, the CDR3 reads TGCAGTGCTAGAGTAAATGAAAAACTGTTTTTT. Protein product: CSARVNEKLFF.

At least ten counts were recorded for this clonotype. The chain uses TRBV7-9 and TRBJ2-1; possible D gene TRBD1, 7 bases. V lost 1 base and J lost 7, with 17 bases in between. The CDR3 is made up of 16 amino acids. From germline, CDR1 is SEHNR and CDR2 FQNEAQ (reference sequence). This CDR3 is CASSLEWAQGRNEQFF. The CDR3 nucleotides are TGTGCCAGCAGCTTAGAATGGGCACAGGGGAGGAATGAGCAGTTCTTC.

This clonotype was detected many times. The chain recombines TRBV7-9 with TRBJ2-1; D could derive from TRBD1 or TRBD2 (5 bases each). The CDR3 covers 12 residues. With 5 bases removed from V and 6 bases from J, the gap between germline ends came to 8 bases. Germline CDR1 and CDR2: SEHNR and FQNEAQ (reference sequence). For the CDR3, the DNA is TGTGCCAGCAGCCGGGACCTCAATGAGCAGTTCTTC. This gives the protein CASSRDLNEQFF.

This clonotype was seen many times. The CDR3 spells CSAEGRNRTYEQYF. CDR3 DNA: TGCAGTGCCGAGGGGCGGAATAGGACCTACGAGCAGTACTTC. V and J are TRBV20-1 and TRBJ2-7; D possibly matches TRBD1 or TRBD2 (5 bases each). The CDR3 consists of 14 residues. Trimming pared 6 bases from V and 2 bases from J, leaving 17 bases between. Germline-derived CDR1 and CDR2 are DFQATT and SNEGSKA (reference sequence).

This clonotype occurred many times. DNA of the CDR3: TGTGCCAGCAGCCGAGGACGGCCTGTCTACGAGCAGTACTTC. The encoded protein is CASSRGRPVYEQYF. The rearrangement links TRBV14 to TRBJ2-7; no reliable D call. V was cut by 4 bases and J by 3 bases, with 13 bases left in between. Germline CDR1 reads SGHDN; CDR2 reads FVKESK. CDR3 length: 14 amino acids. The full variable domain, rest sourced from reference TRBV14 and TRBJ2-7, is EAGVTQFPSHSVIEKGQTVTLRCDPISGHDNLYWYRRVMGKEIKFLLHFVKESKQDESGMPNNRFLAERTGGTYSTLKVQPAELEDSGVYFCASSRGRPVYEQYFGPGTRLTVT.

There are many counts of this clonotype. The rearrangement uses TRBV5-1 and TRBJ2-7; 10 bases are a match to TRBD1. The CDR3 runs to 13 residues. Trimming cost V 4 bases and J 5 bases; bases outside gene matches: 3. Germline-derived CDR1 and CDR2 are SGHRS and YFSETQ. CDR3 amino acids: CASSLDRGDEQYF. The CDR3, as DNA: TGCGCCAGCAGCCTGGACAGGGGGGACGAGCAGTACTTC. The variable domain in full, completed from reference TRBV5-1 and TRBJ2-7, reads KAGVTQTPRYLIKTRGQQVTLSCSPISGHRSVSWYQQTPGQGLQFLFEYFSETQRNKGNFPGRFSGRQFSNSRSEMNVSTLELGDSALYLCASSLDRGDEQYFGPGTRLTVT.

V usage is TRBV5-1 and J usage is TRBJ2-1; a weak D match, TRBD1 (6 bases). From germline, CDR1 is SGHRS and CDR2 YFSETQ. The CDR3 covers 15 residues. The V gene lost 2 bases and the J gene lost 9 bases, with 18 bases spanning the gap. CDR3 in amino acids: CASSFLRTARGEQFF. The CDR3 DNA sequence: TGCGCCAGCAGCTTTTTAAGGACAGCTCGAGGTGAGCAGTTCTTC.

This clonotype was counted many times. V is TRBV11-2 and J is TRBJ2-2; 11 nucleotides align to TRBD2. J gave up 4 bases and V 6 bases, and 1 base lay outside the gene matches. Germline values: CDR1 SGHAT, CDR2 FQNNGV. This CDR3 is built from 14 residues. The CDR3 spells CASRGLAATGELFF. CDR3 sequence (DNA): TGTGCCAGCAGGGGACTAGCGGCCACCGGGGAGCTGTTTTTT.

This clonotype was picked up many times. The chain is built from TRBV14 and TRBJ1-5, with 10 bases matching TRBD1. CDR1 SGHDN and CDR2 FVKESK come from the germline V gene. The length of the CDR3 is 16 residues. V lost 6 bases, J lost 0 bases, and 5 bases stayed unmatched. The CDR3 DNA follows: TGTGCCAGCAGAGGGGGACAGGGGAATAGCAATCAGCCCCAGCATTTT. Its protein product is CASRGGQGNSNQPQHF.

For this clonotype: A much larger clone differs by one base, so this may be a read error. V is TRBV4-1 and J is TRBJ1-2, with 9 bases fitting TRBD1. Looked up from germline, CDR1 is MGHRA and CDR2 is YSYEKL. This CDR3 spans 16 amino acids. The chain's CDR3 is CANSQVDRGSGYGYTF. The CDR3 coding sequence is TGCGCCAACAGCCAAGTGGACAGGGGATCAGGATATGGCTACACCTTC.

This clonotype showed up many times. The J gene is TRBJ1-5, the V gene TRBV6-2 or TRBV6-3, with unresolved D. This CDR3 region has 16 residues. From germline, CDR1 is MNHEY and CDR2 SVGEGT. Trimming cost V 6 bases and J 0 bases, with 15 bases left between them. CDR3 nucleotide sequence: TGTGCCAGCAGCAGTTTGACCGCTAATAGCAATCAGCCCCAGCATTTT. Protein sequence: CASSSLTANSNQPQHF.

This clonotype was detected many times. The J gene is TRBJ2-2, the V gene TRBV19, with 7 bases lining up with TRBD1. CDR3 length: 15 residues. The V segment lost 3 bases and the J segment 6 bases; nucleotides outside the gene matches: 7. Germline V gene data show CDR1 as LNHDA and CDR2 as SQIVND (reference sequence). In nucleotides, the CDR3 is TGTGCCAGTAGTATCCTGACAGGGCCAGCCGGGGAGCTGTTTTTT. Translation gives CASSILTGPAGELFF.

In its sample, this clonotype was seen many times. The rearrangement joins TRBV21-1 to TRBJ1-5. TRBV21-1 is a listed pseudogene. CDR3 length: 16 amino acids. The CDR3 DNA follows: TGTGCCAGCAGCACGTTGAGACCCTATAGCAATCAGCCCCAGCATTTT. It codes for CASSTLRPYSNQPQHF.

This clonotype was seen at least ten times. The chain uses TRBV6-1 and TRBJ2-7; 8 bases are a match to TRBD1. V dropped 4 bases and J dropped 5; count of bases not matched to a gene: 10. The CDR3 consists of 15 residues. Germline V gene sequence: CDR1 MNHNS, CDR2 SASEGT. As DNA, the CDR3 is TGTGCCAGCAGTGGTGCCACGGGACAGGCCCACGAGCAGTACTTC. Translating gives CASSGATGQAHEQYF.

In this sample, this clonotype turned up many times. This chain links TRBV28 with TRBJ2-4; D is ambiguous. The CDR3 consists of 12 residues. Trimming left V 5 bases short and J 15 bases short, with 17 bases between. The germline V gene encodes CDR1 MDHEN and CDR2 SYDVKM. The CDR3, as DNA: TGTGCCAGCAGTCCCAACCTACCTAACAGGTACTTC. Its protein product is CASSPNLPNRYF.

This clonotype was counted many times. This chain links TRBV7-7 with TRBJ2-7; no reliable D call. The CDR3 is 15 residues long. CDR1 is SSHAT and CDR2 is FNYEAQ in the germline V gene (reference sequence). V was trimmed by 5 bases and J by 3 bases, leaving 17 bases between them. This CDR3 is CASSQMAAVYYEQYF. CDR3 bases: TGTGCCAGCAGCCAGATGGCGGCCGTGTACTACGAGCAGTACTTC. Using reference TRBV7-7 and TRBJ2-7 for the parts outside the CDR3, the full variable domain is GAGVSQSPRYKVTKRGQDVTLRCDPISSHATLYWYQQALGQGPEFLTYFNYEAQPDKSGLPSDRFSAERPEGSISTLTIQRTEQRDSAMYRCASSQMAAVYYEQYFGPGTRLTVT.